This T cell receptor beta chain was obtained from a study of OX40 agonist ivuxolimab in advanced cancers. Turning to this clone: The antigen is not known.

Regarding the study as a whole: The study did not work out the antigen specificity of the expanded peripheral T cells.

Some clones are missing from TCRdb's copy, which holds only in-frame ones; the method was immunoSEQ multiplex PCR. The sample includes tens of thousands of clones, approximately 91% of them seen just once. This receptor was obtained from an adult with an advanced solid tumor such as melanoma, head and neck, liver or kidney cancer. The sample was CD4+ or CD8+ T cells sorted from blood, taken in a trial of the OX40 agonist ivuxolimab.

The CDR3 spells CATSRDQGHTETQYF. The CDR3 nucleotides are TGTGCCACCAGCAGAGATCAGGGACATACAGAGACCCAGTACTTC. The chain employs TRBV15 and TRBJ2-5; perhaps TRBD1 as D (6 bases). CDR3 length equals 15 residues. V lost 0 bases to trimming and J lost 4 bases, with 12 bases between them. Germline values: CDR1 LNHNV, CDR2 YYDKDF (reference sequence).